Detailed here is one TCR beta chain. With 8 bases removed from V and 8 bases from J, the gap between germline ends came to 15 bases. Germline CDR1 MDHEN, CDR2 SYDVKM. CDR3 length: 12 amino acids. Some clones are missing from TCRdb's copy, which holds only in-frame ones; the method was immunoSEQ multiplex PCR. The repertoire holds 150,000 to 200,000 clones, with about nine tenths as singletons. This specimen comes from a study of T cell responses to AZD1222 COVID-19 vaccine. Material: peripheral blood, obtained on day 0 of MenACWY control vaccination. The rearrangement links TRBV28 to TRBJ1-2; possibly TRBD1 for D (5 bases). The receptor's source is an adult in good health. The CDR3 here is CASASGGAGYTF. CDR3 coding DNA: TGTGCCAGCGCCTCGGGAGGGGCCGGCTACACCTTC.